This record covers a single T cell receptor (beta chain). Its matching antigen is unknown. This sample is drawn from a study of vaccination effects on CD4 cells after COVID-19. In the ViraFEST assay, antigen-specific CD4+ clonotypes were identified by expansion after peptide-pool stimulation. Isolating CD4+ T cells followed approximately 11 days of culture. Germline lookup yields CDR1 MNHEY and CDR2 SVGAGI. The J segment lost 7 bases and the V segment lost 7 bases, leaving 5 bases of the junction unmatched. The CDR3 is 13 residues long. This table comes from immunoSEQ multiplex PCR, and its TCRdb copy is limited to in-frame clones, with some not included. The sample holds about 22,000 clones; about three quarters are singletons and the top ten take 10% to 15%. Findings of the study overall: By a late point after vaccination, infection- and vaccine-induced clones had shrunk markedly through clonal contraction.

The gene calls are TRBV6-5 and TRBJ2-1; the match to TRBD2 covers 9 bases. Sequencing used CD4+ T cells from PBMCs cultured with HCoV-229E spike peptides, obtained before COVID-19 vaccination. This clonotype was obtained from a human donor who received a COVID-19 vaccine. CDR3 sequence reads: CASNSGRRNEQFF. CDR3 nucleotides: TGTGCCAGCAATAGCGGGAGAAGGAATGAGCAGTTCTTC.